Below, one T cell receptor (beta chain) is given with its context. Its antigen remains unknown. These data come from a study of T cell responses to AZD1222 COVID-19 vaccine. The study's findings and limits: In the spike-specific TCR repertoire, nearly half reportedly target unmutated variant regions. The donors showed a predominance of white British ancestry and of females, with possible underestimation of clonal diversity.

The CDR3 has 15 residues. Per the germline V gene, CDR1 is MNHEY and CDR2 is SVGAGI. V lost 4 bases to trimming and J lost 5 bases; unmatched junction nucleotides: 4. Researchers grouped second doses given at about 4 or about 12 weeks into one pool. Generated by immunoSEQ multiplex PCR, the TCRdb table keeps only in-frame clones and is missing some. The sample consists of 110,000 or so clones, around 83% of them appearing once. The sample was peripheral blood, taken 28 days after the second AZD1222 dose. This clonotype was obtained from an adult who received the AZD1222 COVID-19 vaccine. The chain is built from TRBV6-5 and TRBJ2-2, with 10 bases fitting TRBD1. In DNA form, the CDR3 reads TGTGCCAGCAGTTCGCCGGGACAGGGGACCGGGGAGCTGTTTTTT. Its protein is CASSSPGQGTGELFF.